These T cell receptor beta chains were read from a single sample in a study of cytomegalovirus exposure and HLA in healthy donors. Clones were sequenced by immunoSEQ multiplex PCR, and TCRdb holds only the in-frame ones, with some missing. The table records over 90,000 clones, approximately 66% of them present only once. Sequenced input: PBMCs. The receptors stem from a woman aged 50 to 60 in good health and CMV-seronegative. CDR3s leave out the opening cysteine and the closing phenylalanine or tryptophan. The D gene is left open where the match is weak.

TRBV7-2 | . | ASSPGGAEAF
TRBV7-6 | . | ASSSTGSSYNSPLH
TRBV30 | . | AWSPGSGSGQQETQY
TRBV19 | TRBD1 | ASSPTGQGNIQY
TRBV4-1 | TRBD1 | ASSPYRGARQPQH
TRBV19 | . | ASSTDTVYEQY
TRBV4-1 | . | ASSQNSYEQY
TRBV30 | . | AWVPAGVHTRYTEAF
TRBV27 | TRBD2 | ANRYGGSSYNEQF
TRBV4-1 | . | ASSQADRSYEQY
TRBV10-3 | . | AIGKETDTQY
TRBV10-1 | TRBD2 | ASSEFTSGGASEQF
TRBV18 | TRBD1 | ASSSRDRGYEQY
TRBV19 | . | ASKQAGHGYT
TRBV12-5 | TRBD1 | ASGGTDHQETQY
TRBV18 | TRBD1 | ASSPDRGSILNTEAF
TRBV6-1 | . | ASSGDRKLF
TRBV7-9 | TRBD2 | ASSRPGGYSGANVLT
TRBV7-3 | . | ASSLMSGSSYEQY
TRBV13 | TRBD1 | ASSQIGTGGSGANVLT
TRBV5-6 | TRBD1 | ASSTDRDSYTGELF
TRBV5-1 | TRBD2 | ASSSKTSGRSSYNEQF
TRBV7-9 | . | ASRRTDTTDTQY
TRBV19 | . | ASSKWGPSNQPQH
TRBV28 | . | ALGQGLDNSPLH
TRBV7-8 | TRBD1 | ASSLSTGSGSYNEQF
TRBV7-7 | . | ASSSGAGAEAF
TRBV11-3 | TRBD2 | ASSKTSGSYEQY
TRBV28 | TRBD1 | ASRSGTAISYEQY
TRBV7-2 | TRBD2 | ASNRGGTYNEQF
TRBV5-1 | TRBD1 | ASSLVLDRVQETQY
TRBV5-6 | TRBD1 | ASSFVPFPMETGSREQF
TRBV13 | TRBD1 | ASSSRQGTGGGAGELF
TRBV5-4 | TRBD2 | ASSFLGGGTDTQY
TRBV2 | TRBD2 | ASRPGTSGGKQF